These 30 T cell receptor beta chains originate from one sample sequenced in a study of blood T cell repertoires in COVID-19. The repertoire was sequenced with immunoSEQ multiplex PCR; TCRdb's copy has only in-frame clones and lacks some. Of more than 200,000 clones in the sample, approximately 90% were seen once. The sample taken for sequencing was peripheral blood. The receptors were gathered from a woman aged 40 to 50 who had recovered from COVID-19.

This chain joins TRBV10-3 and TRBJ2-2; D possibly corresponds to TRBD2 (5 bases). Germline-derived CDR1 and CDR2 are ENHRY and SYGVKD. V was pared by 0 bases and J by 1 base, with 9 bases between. This CDR3 contains 16 residues. CDR3 nucleotide sequence: TGTGCCATCAGTGAGTCCACCCGGGGGAACACCGGGGAGCTGTTTTTT. It yields the protein CAISESTRGNTGELFF.

J is TRBJ1-2 and V is TRBV6-1; D is perhaps TRBD1 (6 bases). The CDR3 loop spans 14 amino acids. V was shortened by 1 base and J by 2 bases, with 8 bases between the two germline ends. Looked up from germline, CDR1 is MNHNS and CDR2 is SASEGT. The CDR3 coding sequence is TGTGCCAGCAGTGAAGGGACAGCGAACTATGGCTACACCTTC. This gives the protein CASSEGTANYGYTF.

The chain couples TRBV5-1 to TRBJ2-3; 10 bases are shared with TRBD1. V shed 3 bases and J 6 bases; nucleotides not matched to a gene: 10. This CDR3 contains 16 residues. Germline V gene lookup returns CDR1 SGHRS and CDR2 YFSETQ. CDR3 protein: CASSWRGQGMGDTQYF. The CDR3 DNA follows: TGCGCCAGCAGCTGGAGGGGACAGGGGATGGGCGATACGCAGTATTTT.

The chain uses TRBV21-1 and TRBJ2-3; the D segment call TRBD2 is taken from the table without a DNA check. TRBV21-1 is flagged as a pseudogene. The CDR3 totals 15 residues. The CDR3 DNA reads TGTGCCAGCAGGGAAACTAGCGGGAGGACAGATACGCAGTATTTT. Residues: CASRETSGRTDTQYF.

This sequence joins TRBV3-1 (or the pseudogene TRBV3-2) and TRBJ1-6; a weak D match, TRBD1 (5 bases). Between the trimmed V and J ends, which lost 4 bases and 10 bases, there was a span of 11 bases. Germline V lookup: CDR1 LGHDT, CDR2 YNNKEL (reference sequence). The CDR3 covers 13 residues. The CDR3 here is CASSLRGESPLHF. The CDR3 nucleotides are TGTGCCAGCAGCCTAAGGGGTGAGTCACCCCTCCACTTT.

The chain couples TRBV5-1 to TRBJ2-7; TRBD1 aligns across 8 bases. Per germline, CDR1 SGHRS and CDR2 YFSETQ. CDR3 size: 15 residues. V gave up 4 bases and J gave up 3 bases; unmatched junction bases: 9. The CDR3 nucleotides are TGCGCCAGCAGCCTGGCACCGGGACAGGACTACGAGCAGTACTTC. Residues: CASSLAPGQDYEQYF. Complete variable domain (other parts from reference TRBV5-1 and TRBJ2-7): KAGVTQTPRYLIKTRGQQVTLSCSPISGHRSVSWYQQTPGQGLQFLFEYFSETQRNKGNFPGRFSGRQFSNSRSEMNVSTLELGDSALYLCASSLAPGQDYEQYFGPGTRLTVT.

The chain combines TRBV24-1 with TRBJ2-7; 10 bases map to TRBD1. Germline values: CDR1 KGHDR, CDR2 SFDVKD. V dropped 0 bases and J dropped 2; count of bases not matched to a gene: 6. The CDR3 runs to 17 residues. This CDR3 reads CATSDLGGQGIAYEQYF. CDR3 nucleotides: TGTGCCACCAGTGATTTGGGGGGACAGGGGATCGCCTACGAGCAGTACTTC.

On this clone: Within the sample, other DNA sequences also encode this same CDR3. The chain uses TRBV3-1 (or the pseudogene TRBV3-2) and TRBJ1-2; D is undetermined. The CDR3 is 13 residues long. Trimming cost V 4 bases and J 2 bases, with 8 bases left between them. From germline, CDR1 is LGHDT and CDR2 YNNKEL (reference sequence). The CDR3 here is CASSPLSNYGYTF. Written as DNA, the CDR3 is TGTGCCAGCAGCCCCTTATCGAACTATGGCTACACCTTC.

This CDR3 reads CASSHTGNTEAFF. The CDR3 nucleotides are TGTGCCAGCAGTCATACAGGGAACACTGAAGCTTTCTTT. The chain employs TRBV5-6 and TRBJ1-1; maybe TRBD1 (5 bases). Germline V gene data show CDR1 as SGHDT and CDR2 as YYEEEE. Trimming pared 5 bases from V and 1 base from J, leaving 9 bases between. This CDR3 is built from 13 residues. Full variable domain (outside the CDR3, taken from reference TRBV5-6 and TRBJ1-1): DAGVTQSPTHLIKTRGQQVTLRCSPKSGHDTVSWYQQALGQGPQFIFQYYEEEERQRGNFPDRFSGHQFPNYSSELNVNALLLGDSALYLCASSHTGNTEAFFGQGTRLTVV.

The V and J genes are TRBV12-3 or TRBV12-4 and TRBJ2-7, with TRBD1 as a possible D gene (5 bases). V was shortened by 7 bases and J by 6 bases, with 13 bases between the two germline ends. This CDR3 contains 12 residues. In DNA, the CDR3 is TGTGCCAGCAAGGGCAGGGATCCCGAGCAGTACTTC. Translation: CASKGRDPEQYF.

This chain joins TRBV19 and TRBJ1-5; TRBD1 matches at 11 bases. There are 15 residues in the CDR3. V was pared by 4 bases and J by 3 bases, with 2 bases of the junction left unmatched. Germline lookup yields CDR1 LNHDA and CDR2 SQIVND (reference sequence). This CDR3 reads CASSRDRGTNQPQHF. The CDR3 coding sequence is TGTGCCAGTAGTAGGGACAGGGGGACCAATCAGCCCCAGCATTTT.

V gene TRBV19 combines with J gene TRBJ2-7; TRBD2 matches 12 bases. Germline CDR1 is LNHDA and CDR2 is SQIVND (reference sequence). The J segment lost 5 bases and the V segment lost 5 bases, leaving 4 bases of the junction unmatched. The CDR3 totals 14 residues. CDR3 nucleotides: TGTGCCAGTAGTCCTGGACTAGCGGGACACGAGCAGTACTTC. This encodes CASSPGLAGHEQYF.

In nucleotides, the CDR3 is TGTGCCAGCAGTTTATGGGGCGACTCTGGGGCCAACGTCCTGACTTTC. Its protein product is CASSLWGDSGANVLTF. The chain couples TRBV28 to TRBJ2-6, with D unclear. Trimming took off 0 bases at V and 0 bases at J, with 6 bases between the two ends. CDR1 MDHEN and CDR2 SYDVKM come from the germline V gene. This CDR3 comprises 16 residues. Combining the CDR3 with reference TRBV28 and TRBJ2-6 gives the whole variable domain DVKVTQSSRYLVKRTGEKVFLECVQDMDHENMFWYRQDPGLGLRLIYFSYDVKMKEKGDIPEGYSVSREKKERFSLILESASTNQTSMYLCASSLWGDSGANVLTFGAGSRLTVL.

The V call is TRBV10-3, the J call TRBJ2-1; 14 bases match TRBD2. CDR3 length: 13 amino acids. Germline V gene data show CDR1 as ENHRY and CDR2 as SYGVKD. The V gene end was trimmed by 10 bases and the J gene end by 7 bases; junction bases not matched to a gene: 3. CDR3 sequence: CATGLAGGNEQFF. CDR3 DNA sequence: TGTGCCACTGGACTAGCGGGAGGAAATGAGCAGTTCTTC.

The V call is TRBV7-2, the J call TRBJ1-5, with no clear D. Germline-derived CDR1 and CDR2 are SGHTA and FQGNSA. Trimming removed 6 bases at V and 9 bases at J, with 15 bases between. The CDR3 is 13 residues long. In nucleotides, the CDR3 is TGTGCCAGCAGAAACTTGGAGGGCTGGCCCCAGCATTTT. Protein product: CASRNLEGWPQHF.

The chain recombines TRBV7-8 with TRBJ2-3; the D gene is possibly TRBD2 (6 bases). CDR1 SGHVS and CDR2 FQNEAQ come from the germline V gene. The CDR3 has 12 amino acids. The germline V and J ends were trimmed by 10 bases and 8 bases, with 16 bases remaining between them. The CDR3 spells CATEIGEATQYF. CDR3 in DNA: TGTGCCACCGAAATAGGGGAGGCTACGCAGTATTTT.

The J gene is TRBJ2-5, the V gene TRBV7-2; a possible D gene is TRBD2 (6 bases). The germline gives CDR1 SGHTA, CDR2 FQGNSA. Trimming shortened V by 7 bases and J by 5 bases, and 17 bases separated the two germline ends. The CDR3 is made up of 14 amino acids. CDR3: CASTQSSGLETQYF. The CDR3 nucleotides read TGTGCCAGCACCCAATCAAGCGGGTTGGAGACCCAGTACTTC.

This clone was observed a single time. The chain recombines TRBV9 with TRBJ1-3; a weak D match, TRBD1 (5 bases). The germline V and J ends were trimmed by 2 bases and 0 bases, with 15 bases remaining between them. Looked up from germline, CDR1 is SGDLS and CDR2 is YYNGEE. The CDR3 has 17 amino acids. CDR3 in DNA: TGTGCCAGCAGCGTCGATCCCGACAGCCACTCTGGAAACACCATATATTTT. Residues: CASSVDPDSHSGNTIYF.

This clone was recorded only once. V is TRBV21-1 and J is TRBJ2-1; the table's D call, TRBD2, has no DNA check behind it. TRBV21-1 is recorded as a pseudogene. The CDR3 extends over 12 amino acids. The CDR3 is CASSKEHNEQFF. The CDR3 DNA follows: TGTGCCAGCAGCAAAGAGCACAATGAGCAGTTCTTC.

The chain has TRBV3-1 (or the pseudogene TRBV3-2) and TRBJ2-1, with a weak D call TRBD1 (6 bases). The CDR3 is made up of 13 amino acids. V was pared by 2 bases and J by 5 bases, with 7 bases between. Germline V lookup: CDR1 LGHDT, CDR2 YNNKEL (reference sequence). The CDR3 sequence is CASSQYRDNEQFF. The CDR3 nucleotides read TGTGCCAGCAGCCAATACAGGGACAATGAGCAGTTCTTC.

The rearrangement links TRBV19 to TRBJ1-2; D may be TRBD1 (6 bases). Per the germline V gene, CDR1 is LNHDA and CDR2 is SQIVND (reference sequence). V dropped 6 bases and J dropped 0 bases, with 14 bases sitting between them. The CDR3 sequence is 15 residues long. The CDR3 sequence is CASRRQGSSNYGYTF. CDR3 DNA: TGTGCCAGTAGGCGGCAGGGGTCCTCTAACTATGGCTACACCTTC.

CDR3 coding DNA: TGTGCCAGCAGTTACTCGATCCGGACTAGCGGGAGGTTGGGTCAAGAGACCCAGTACTTC. As protein: CASSYSIRTSGRLGQETQYF. The chain is built from TRBV6-2 or TRBV6-3 and TRBJ2-5, with 14 bases lining up with TRBD2. The CDR3 totals 20 residues. V shed 0 bases, J shed 2 bases, and the junction held 11 bases outside the gene matches. Germline CDR1 is MNHEY and CDR2 is SVGEGT.

This chain joins TRBV6-2 or TRBV6-3 and TRBJ1-2; 8 bases fit TRBD1. Germline lookup yields CDR1 MNHEY and CDR2 SVGEGT. The CDR3 has 17 amino acids. After removal of 7 bases from V and 3 bases from J, the junction contained 16 bases not matched to a gene. The CDR3 coding sequence is TGTGCCAGCACCCCCTTTCGCGGGCAGGGGGCACACTATGGCTACACCTTC. Amino acid sequence: CASTPFRGQGAHYGYTF.

This sequence joins TRBV29-1 and TRBJ1-6; D uncertain. Trimming shortened V by 7 bases and J by 6 bases, and 16 bases separated the two germline ends. CDR1 SQVTM and CDR2 ANQGSEA come from the germline V gene. This CDR3 contains 14 residues. CDR3 DNA: TGCAGCGCCCTTGATAGAACCTTTAATTCACCCCTCCACTTT. Translation gives CSALDRTFNSPLHF.

The CDR3 sequence: CASSLDGQALNYGYTF. CDR3 bases: TGCGCCAGCAGCTTGGATGGACAGGCTTTAAACTATGGCTACACCTTC. The chain has TRBV5-1 and TRBJ1-2; 7 bases fit TRBD1. This CDR3 has 16 amino acids. Germline V gene data show CDR1 as SGHRS and CDR2 as YFSETQ. J lost 2 bases, V lost 0 bases, and 7 bases had no gene match.

The genes are TRBV19 and TRBJ2-7; TRBD1 agrees at 7 bases. The germline gives CDR1 LNHDA, CDR2 SQIVND (reference sequence). The CDR3 has 14 amino acids. The ends lost 4 bases at V and 1 base at J; junction bases unmatched: 4. CDR3 in amino acids: CASSKGDRSYEQYF. Here the CDR3 DNA reads TGTGCCAGTAGTAAAGGGGACAGATCCTACGAGCAGTACTTC.

CDR3 coding DNA: TGTGCCAGCAGCCCGGAGGCTAGCGGGATACCCTACAATGAGCAGTTCTTC. It is translated as CASSPEASGIPYNEQFF. The chain combines TRBV5-4 with TRBJ2-1; 9 bases agree with TRBD2. The CDR3 sequence is 17 residues long. Losses at the gene ends were 4 bases for V and 2 bases for J; bases not matched to a gene: 10. The germline CDR1 and CDR2 sequences are SGHNT and YYREEE (reference sequence).

The chain uses TRBV15 and TRBJ2-7, with a weak D call TRBD2 (7 bases). Trimming stripped 5 bases from V and 2 bases from J, with 13 bases between. Germline V gives CDR1 LNHNV, CDR2 YYDKDF (reference sequence). The length of the CDR3 is 14 residues. CDR3 coding DNA: TGTGCCACCAGCCAAGTGCGGGGGCCCTACGAGCAGTACTTC. Amino acid sequence: CATSQVRGPYEQYF.

This chain uses TRBV3-1 (or the pseudogene TRBV3-2) with TRBJ1-2, with TRBD1 matching 8 bases. The CDR3 covers 14 residues. J gave up 8 bases and V 1 base, and 6 bases lay outside the gene matches. The germline CDR1 and CDR2 sequences are LGHDT and YNNKEL (reference sequence). CDR3 region: CASSQGQGAVGYTF. CDR3 DNA: TGTGCCAGCAGCCAAGGGCAGGGGGCGGTCGGCTACACCTTC.

The rearrangement joins TRBV2 to TRBJ1-2; 7 positions match TRBD1. The CDR3 covers 15 residues. The germline CDR1 and CDR2 sequences are SNHLY and FYNNEI. Trimming cost V 6 bases and J 5 bases; bases outside gene matches: 12. CDR3 sequence: CASRAARGMWYGYTF. CDR3 in DNA: TGTGCCAGCAGGGCTGCCAGGGGGATGTGGTATGGCTACACCTTC. The full variable domain, its missing parts supplied by reference TRBV2 and TRBJ1-2, is EPEVTQTPSHQVTQMGQEVILRCVPISNHLYFYWYRQILGQKVEFLVSFYNNEISEKSEIFDDQFSVERPDGSNFTLKIRSTKLEDSAMYFCASRAARGMWYGYTFGSGTRLTVV.